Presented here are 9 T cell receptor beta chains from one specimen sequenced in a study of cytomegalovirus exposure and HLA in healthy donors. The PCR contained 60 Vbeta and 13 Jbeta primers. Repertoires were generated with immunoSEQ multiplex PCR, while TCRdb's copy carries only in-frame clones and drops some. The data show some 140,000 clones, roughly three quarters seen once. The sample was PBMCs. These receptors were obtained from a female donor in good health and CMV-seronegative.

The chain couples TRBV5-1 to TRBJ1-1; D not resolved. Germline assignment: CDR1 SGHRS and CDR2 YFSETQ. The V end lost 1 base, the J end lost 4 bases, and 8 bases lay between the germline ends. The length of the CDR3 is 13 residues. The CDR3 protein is CASSLMPGTEAFF. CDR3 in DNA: TGCGCCAGCAGCTTGATGCCCGGCACTGAAGCTTTCTTT. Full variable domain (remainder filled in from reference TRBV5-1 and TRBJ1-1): KAGVTQTPRYLIKTRGQQVTLSCSPISGHRSVSWYQQTPGQGLQFLFEYFSETQRNKGNFPGRFSGRQFSNSRSEMNVSTLELGDSALYLCASSLMPGTEAFFGQGTRLTVV.

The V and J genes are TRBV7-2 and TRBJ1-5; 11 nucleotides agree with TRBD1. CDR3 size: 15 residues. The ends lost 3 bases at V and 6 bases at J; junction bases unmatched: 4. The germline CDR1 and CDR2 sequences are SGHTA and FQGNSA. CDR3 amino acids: CASSLGQGGGQPQHF. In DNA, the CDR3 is TGTGCCAGCAGCTTGGGACAGGGGGGTGGTCAGCCCCAGCATTTT. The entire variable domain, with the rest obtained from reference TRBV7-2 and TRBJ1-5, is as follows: GAGVSQSPSNKVTEKGKDVELRCDPISGHTALYWYRQSLGQGLEFLIYFQGNSAPDKSGLPSDRFSAERTGGSVSTLTIQRTQQEDSAVYLCASSLGQGGGQPQHFGDGTRLSIL.

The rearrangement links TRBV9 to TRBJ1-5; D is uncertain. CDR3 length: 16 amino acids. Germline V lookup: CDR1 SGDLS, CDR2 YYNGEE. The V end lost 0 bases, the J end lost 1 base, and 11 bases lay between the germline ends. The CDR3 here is CASSVGGVESNQPQHF. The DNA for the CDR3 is TGTGCCAGCAGCGTAGGCGGAGTCGAGAGCAATCAGCCCCAGCATTTT.

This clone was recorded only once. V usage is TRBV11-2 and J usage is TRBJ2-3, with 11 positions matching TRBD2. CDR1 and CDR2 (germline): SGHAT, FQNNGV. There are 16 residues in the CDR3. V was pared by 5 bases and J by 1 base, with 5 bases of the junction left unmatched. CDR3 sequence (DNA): TGTGCCAGCAGCCCCATAGCGGGGGGGCGCACAGATACGCAGTATTTT. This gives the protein CASSPIAGGRTDTQYF.

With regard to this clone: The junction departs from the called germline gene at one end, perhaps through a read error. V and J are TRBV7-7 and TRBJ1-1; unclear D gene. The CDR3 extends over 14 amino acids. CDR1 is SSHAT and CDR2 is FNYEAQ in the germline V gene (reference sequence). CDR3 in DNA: TGTGCTAGCAGCCCCGTATTAGAGAACACTGAAGCTTTCTTT. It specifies CASSPVLENTEAFF.

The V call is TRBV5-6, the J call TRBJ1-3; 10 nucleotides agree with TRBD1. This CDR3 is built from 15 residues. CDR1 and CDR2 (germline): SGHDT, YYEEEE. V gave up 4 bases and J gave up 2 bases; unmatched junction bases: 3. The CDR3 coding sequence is TGTGCCAGCAGCCCGGGGACAGGGGCTGGAAACACCATATATTTT. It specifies CASSPGTGAGNTIYF.

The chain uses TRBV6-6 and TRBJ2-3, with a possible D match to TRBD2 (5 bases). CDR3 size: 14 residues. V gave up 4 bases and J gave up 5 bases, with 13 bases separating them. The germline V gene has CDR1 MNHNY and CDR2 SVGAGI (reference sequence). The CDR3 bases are TGTGCCAGCAGTTGGCGGTCGGGGTTAGATACGCAGTATTTT. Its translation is CASSWRSGLDTQYF.

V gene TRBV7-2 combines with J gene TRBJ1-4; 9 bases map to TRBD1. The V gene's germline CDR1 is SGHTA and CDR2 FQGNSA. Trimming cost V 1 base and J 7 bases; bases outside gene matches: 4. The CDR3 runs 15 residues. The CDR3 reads CASSLGGQGGEKLFF. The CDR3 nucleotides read TGTGCCAGCAGCTTAGGGGGACAGGGAGGTGAAAAACTGTTTTTT.

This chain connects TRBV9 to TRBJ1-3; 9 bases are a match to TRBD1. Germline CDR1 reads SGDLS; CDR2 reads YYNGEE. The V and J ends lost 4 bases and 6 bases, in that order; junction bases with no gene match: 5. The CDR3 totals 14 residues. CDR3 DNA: TGTGCCAGCAGCTCTCGGACAGGGGTAAACACCATATATTTT. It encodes CASSSRTGVNTIYF.